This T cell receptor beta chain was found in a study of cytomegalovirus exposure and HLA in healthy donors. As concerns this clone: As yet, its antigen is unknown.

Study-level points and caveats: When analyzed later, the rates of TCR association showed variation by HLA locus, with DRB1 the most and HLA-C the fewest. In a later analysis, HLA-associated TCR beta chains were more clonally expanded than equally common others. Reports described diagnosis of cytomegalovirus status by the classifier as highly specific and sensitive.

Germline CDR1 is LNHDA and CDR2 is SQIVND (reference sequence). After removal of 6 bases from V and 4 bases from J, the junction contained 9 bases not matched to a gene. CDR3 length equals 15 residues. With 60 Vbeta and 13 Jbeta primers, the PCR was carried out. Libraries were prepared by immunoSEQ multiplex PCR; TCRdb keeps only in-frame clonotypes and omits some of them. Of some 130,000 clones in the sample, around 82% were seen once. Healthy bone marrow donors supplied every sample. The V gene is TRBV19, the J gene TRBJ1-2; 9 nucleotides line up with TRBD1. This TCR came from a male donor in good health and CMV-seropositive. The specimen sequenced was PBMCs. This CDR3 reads CASSLQGALGYGYTF. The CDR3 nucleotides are TGTGCCAGTAGCCTACAGGGGGCTCTTGGCTATGGCTACACCTTC. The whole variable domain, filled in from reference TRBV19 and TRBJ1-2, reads DGGITQSPKYLFRKEGQNVTLSCEQNLNHDAMYWYRQDPGQGLRLIYYSQIVNDFQKGDIAEGYSVSREKKESFPLTVTSAQKNPTAFYLCASSLQGALGYGYTFGSGTRLTVV.